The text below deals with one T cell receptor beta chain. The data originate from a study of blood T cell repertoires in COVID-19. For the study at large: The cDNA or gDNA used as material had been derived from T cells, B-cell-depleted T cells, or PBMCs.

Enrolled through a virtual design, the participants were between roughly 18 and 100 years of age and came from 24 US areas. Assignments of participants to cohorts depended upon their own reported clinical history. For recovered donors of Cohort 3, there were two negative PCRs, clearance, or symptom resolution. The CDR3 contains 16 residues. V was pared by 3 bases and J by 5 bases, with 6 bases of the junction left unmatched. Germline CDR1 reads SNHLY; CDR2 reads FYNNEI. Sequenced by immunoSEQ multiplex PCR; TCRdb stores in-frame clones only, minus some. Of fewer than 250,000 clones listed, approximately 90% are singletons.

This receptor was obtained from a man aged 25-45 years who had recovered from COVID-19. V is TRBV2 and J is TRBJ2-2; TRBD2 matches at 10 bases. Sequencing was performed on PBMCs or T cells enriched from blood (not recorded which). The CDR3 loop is CASSELAGVGTGELFF. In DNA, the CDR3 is TGTGCCAGCAGTGAGCTAGCGGGGGTGGGGACCGGGGAGCTGTTTTTT.